This T cell receptor (beta chain) was recovered during a study of CD8 T cells in Susac syndrome (dated by TCRdb to the late 2010s). General notes on the study: Whether CD8+ T cell activation and differentiation in Susac syndrome was antigen driven was tested using repertoire sequencing. The paper as a whole reports these results and caveats: The number of individuals in the TCR sequencing and HLA analysis was recognized as being relatively small.

The CDR3 sequence holds 15 residues, the cysteine and phenylalanine included. Only CDR3 DNA remains: 45 bases, in frame from the first base. V lost 0 bases and J lost 3 bases; the stretch between them is 14 bases long. CDR1 and CDR2 are read off the germline V gene as SQVTM and ANQGSEA. RNA was extracted with the RNeasy kit and 0.5 to 1 ug was reverse transcribed using random hexamers. The immunoSEQ multiplex PCR assay, which covers 54 Vbeta and 13 Jbeta segments, was used to amplify TCR beta CDR3 regions. Bias from PCR amplification was corrected by using a synthetic template baseline for primer optimization and for computational correction. In the authors' own workflow: Reads were annotated to V, D and J genes according to IMGT and were analyzed with immunoSEQ Analyzer, with only productive sequences retained. To calculate clonality, Shannon entropy was normalized by log2 of the number of productive unique sequences and then subtracted from one. Public and private clones were assessed among the 100 most prevalent clones of each patient and control. Clones were defined as Susac-specific if absent from the healthy and MS cohorts, from 1052 published viral clones and from other ImmuneACCESS disease sequences. TCRdb took the public reads, trimmed them with fastp at Q25, ran MiXCR for clone calling and kept in-frame beta chains. Every distinct CDR3 protein forms one entry, paired with its most common genes and DNA. TCRdb's processing, not the study's, gives the V and J calls here. Across this sample there are 150,000 to 200,000 distinct CDR3 sequences, with 85% to 95% seen only once. 0.085% to 0.12% of the sample goes to the ten largest clones.

On this clonotype: Its antigen is unknown. No base qualities exist here, and no much larger clone lies one base off it.

Peripheral blood CD8+ and CD4+ T cells from healthy donors, Susac syndrome patients and multiple sclerosis patients were profiled by high-throughput TCR beta sequencing. Healthy donors were included as age- and sex-matched controls. Bulk CD8+ and CD4+ T cells were purified by magnetic negative isolation, whereas CD8+ TEMRA cells were enriched by FACS. Blood was collected in EDTA tubes and processed within 24 hours, with PBMCs isolated through density gradient centrifugation. PBMCs intended for TCR sequencing were cryopreserved in liquid nitrogen and thawed later in a water bath at 37 degrees C. Purity of sorted or isolated CD4+, CD8+ and CD8+ TEMRA cells was at least 90%.

The receptor chain draws on TRBV29-1 and TRBJ1-2, with the D gene too uncertain to name. The specimen was CD4+ T cells from PBMCs. This TCR was sampled from a human donor in good health. The CDR3 region reads CSVEDQFKGDYGYTF. The nucleotide sequence is TGCAGCGTTGAAGATCAATTTAAGGGTGACTATGGCTACACCTTC.